This TCR beta chain comes out of a study of blood T cell repertoires in COVID-19. The wider study: COVID-19 samples, acute and convalescent, were from the United States, Italy and Spain.

The V gene's germline CDR1 is MNHEY and CDR2 SMNVEV (reference sequence). This CDR3 region has 15 residues. Trimming stripped 6 bases from V and 2 bases from J, with 14 bases between. Only in-frame clones appear in the TCRdb table, and some are missing; sequencing was by immunoSEQ multiplex PCR. The table shows about 120,000 clones, with around 89% occurring only once. This clonotype originated in a woman aged 55 to 70 with COVID-19, enrolled during active disease. The chain has TRBV27 and TRBJ1-3, with no clear D. Source material: peripheral blood. The CDR3 protein is CASSLTGFPGNTIYF. CDR3 in DNA: TGTGCCAGCAGCTTGACCGGGTTTCCTGGAAACACCATATATTTT.